This T cell receptor (beta chain) was sequenced in a study of blood T cell repertoires in COVID-19. Study as a whole: Both acute and convalescent COVID-19 samples were obtained from the United States, Italy and Spain.

In the original workflow: Counts of nucleated cells, estimated from reference gene primer amplification, were obtained. Assay: immunoSEQ multiplex PCR; the TCRdb copy retains only in-frame clones and omits some. D and trimming come from the DNA, and the V and J calls and clone size come from that table. The table has 300,000 to 350,000 clones, around 87% seen once. CDR1 MDHEN and CDR2 SYDVKM come from the germline V gene. Germline trimming cut 7 bases from V and 10 bases from J; bases unmatched to any gene: 12. This CDR3 region has 13 residues. Those who participated ranged in age from roughly 18 to 89 years and resided in 20 to 30 US areas. The study assigned cohorts using participant-reported clinical history.

Sequenced: PBMCs or T cells enriched from blood (not recorded which). The chain links TRBV28 to TRBJ2-7; TRBD2 matches 8 bases. The receptor was derived from a woman under 30 with acute COVID-19. This chain's CDR3 is CASTPGGRSGQYF. CDR3 sequence (DNA): TGTGCCAGCACCCCCGGCGGGAGGTCGGGCCAGTACTTC.